This TCR beta chain was found in a study of T cells generated in artificial thymic organoids (dated by TCRdb to between 2016 and 2019). For context, the study as a whole: In some experiments, thymic T cells were further FACS-purified to deplete CD4 immature single positive or double positive precursors. The study compared TCR alpha and beta CDR3 repertoires of CD8 single positive T cells derived from in vitro artificial thymic organoids with the repertoires of thymic and peripheral blood naive CD8 T cells. The displayed repertoire sequencing data were described as being representative of three independent experiments.

The junction shows trimming of 5 bases on V and 1 base on J, plus 11 bases between the germline ends. Including the terminal cysteine and phenylalanine, the CDR3 comprises 14 residues. Only CDR3 DNA remains: 42 bases, in frame from the first base. The germline V gene specifies SQVTM as CDR1 and ANQGSEA as CDR2. TCRalpha and TCRbeta libraries were amplified in separate semi-nested PCR reactions using Advantage 2 and reverse primers located in the TRAC or TRBC constant regions. The amount of total RNA going into first-strand cDNA synthesis ranged between about 3.5 and 550 ng. TCR cDNA libraries were generated by 5'-RACE using the SMARTer PCR cDNA Synthesis kit, with a poly-dT primer employed for first-strand synthesis. Semi-nested constant-region reverse primers carried 5-nucleotide sample-specific barcodes, and products were cleaned with the Zymo DNA Clean and Concentrator-5 kit. Pools of up to ten barcoded samples were ligated to Illumina adaptors and sequenced on an Illumina MiSeq as 2 x 150 bp paired-end reads. The study's processing was this. Demultiplexed reads were aligned using BLAT against a custom library containing all human TRAV, TRAJ, TRBV, TRBD and TRBJ combinations from IMGT. The best BLAT hits were picked using pslCDnaFilter (-maxAligns=1, -ignoreIntrons), and custom Perl scripts were used to calculate clonotype frequencies. TCRdb reprocessing: public reads trimmed at Q25 with fastp, clones called with MiXCR, in-frame beta chains kept. Identical CDR3 protein sequences are pooled into one entry, listed with their most common genes and DNA. These V and J calls originate from TCRdb's pipeline instead of the authors' own analysis. The sample table holds about 9,000 distinct CDR3 sequences, of which about a sixth were seen once. Approximately 1.5% of the sample rests with the top ten.

Points the paper makes about the study in general: CD8 single positive T cells derived from organoids showed physiological TCR clonotype diversity comparable to the diversity seen in thymic and blood naive CD8 T cells.

Enrichment of primary CD8+ T cells was done with magnetic beads from the Miltenyi CD8+ T cell Isolation Kit. Before RNA extraction, CD3+TCRalphabeta+CD8 single positive T cells from both organoids and thymus were sorted by FACS. For each sample, the RNeasy Micro kit was used to purify total RNA from approximately 40,000 to 200,000 sorted cells, and RNA quality was checked on an Agilent RNA 6000 Nano chip. To release thymocytes, the researchers dissected thymic fragments, broke them apart by pipetting, and passed the material through a 70 um strainer. The table lists this clonotype with many counts. Its recognized antigen is unknown. Base qualities are missing; no much larger clone stands one base away.

The sequenced material came from naive CD8+ T cells from the thymus. Per the publication, the cell subset or site label means: CD3+TCRalphabeta+CD8SP T cells; for blood, CD45RO-CCR7+ naive CD8+ T cells. The chain links TRBV29-1 with TRBJ2-2; the best D guess is TRBD1, with 6 bases matching. The TCR sequence derives from a human donor who gave cord blood stem cells for thymic organoid culture, a cardiac surgery patient who gave postnatal thymus, or a blood donor (not recorded which). The nucleotides read TGCAGCGTTTCCGGGACACTGAACACCGGGGAGCTGTTTTTT. It translates to CSVSGTLNTGELFF.